Described below is a single T cell receptor (beta chain) sequence and its context. As yet, its antigen is unknown. The table came from immunoSEQ multiplex PCR; TCRdb's copy has only in-frame clones and leaves some out. The sample has just over 95,000 clones, 85% to 90% seen once. The CDR3 totals 15 residues. V was clipped by 0 bases and J by 6 bases, with 14 bases between them. The germline V gene has CDR1 LNHNV and CDR2 YYDKDF (reference sequence). This specimen comes from a study of T cell responses to AZD1222 COVID-19 vaccine. Whole-study results and caveats: Seropositive at baseline were only six AZD1222 recipients.

Source: peripheral blood, taken on day 0 of AZD1222 vaccination. This sequence joins TRBV15 and TRBJ1-2; D call uncertain. This sequence was found in an adult in good health. CDR3 in DNA: TGTGCCACCAGCAGAGATGAAGTCGGATGGGATGGCTACACCTTC. Translating gives CATSRDEVGWDGYTF.